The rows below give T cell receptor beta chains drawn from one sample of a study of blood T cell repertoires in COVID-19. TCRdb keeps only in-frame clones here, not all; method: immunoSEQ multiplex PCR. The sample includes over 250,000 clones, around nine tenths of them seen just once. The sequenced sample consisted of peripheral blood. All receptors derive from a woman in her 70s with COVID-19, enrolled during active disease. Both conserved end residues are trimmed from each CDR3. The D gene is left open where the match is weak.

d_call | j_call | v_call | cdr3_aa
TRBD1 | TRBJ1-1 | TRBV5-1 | ASSNQGAGNTEAF
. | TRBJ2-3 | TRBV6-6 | ASSYAADTQY
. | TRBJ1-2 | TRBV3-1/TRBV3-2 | ASSQGGGRGYGYT
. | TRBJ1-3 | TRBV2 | ASSDVRVPDTIY
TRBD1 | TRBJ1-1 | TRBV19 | ASRTGQGFTEAF
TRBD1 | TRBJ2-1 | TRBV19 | ASSPALDRGNEQF
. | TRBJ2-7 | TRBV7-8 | ASSLDRAPYEQY
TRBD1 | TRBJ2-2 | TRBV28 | ASSFGDRFTGELF
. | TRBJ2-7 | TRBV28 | ASSLIYSYEQY
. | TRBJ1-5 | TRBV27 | ASSLGRGNQPQH
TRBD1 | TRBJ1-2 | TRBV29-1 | SATAGTGAYGYT
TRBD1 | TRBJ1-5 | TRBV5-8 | ASSPGTGEGQPQH
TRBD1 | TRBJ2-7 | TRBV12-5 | ASGLPPLTGAGGLGSYEQY
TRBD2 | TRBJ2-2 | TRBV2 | ASTRREGRANTGELF
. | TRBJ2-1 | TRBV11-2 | ASSSSQGREQF
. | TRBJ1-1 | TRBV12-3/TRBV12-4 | ASSFSTATEAF
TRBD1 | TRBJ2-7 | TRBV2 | ASSVETGGYEQY
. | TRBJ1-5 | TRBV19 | ASANRDKGDNQPQH
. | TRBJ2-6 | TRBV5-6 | ASSFQGSGANVLT
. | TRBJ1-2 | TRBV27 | ASSSPLAGFNGYT
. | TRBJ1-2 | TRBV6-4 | ASSASGEVGYGYT
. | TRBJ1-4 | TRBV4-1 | ASSQGRGTNEKLF
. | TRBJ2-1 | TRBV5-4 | ASSYQGGEQF
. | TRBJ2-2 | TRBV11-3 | ASSSPPGTSNTGELF
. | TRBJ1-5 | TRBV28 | ASSEEGNQPQH
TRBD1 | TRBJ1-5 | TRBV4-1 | ASSQPGTGVQPQH
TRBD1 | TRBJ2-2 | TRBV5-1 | ASSLTGTGGYTGELF
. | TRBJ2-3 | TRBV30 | AWSRDYSTDTQY
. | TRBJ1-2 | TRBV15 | ATSRVARAGYGYT
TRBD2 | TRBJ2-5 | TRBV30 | AWSVLGLGSETQY
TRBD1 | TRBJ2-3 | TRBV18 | ASSWDRETDTQY
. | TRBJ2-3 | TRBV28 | ASSLPEEGTQY
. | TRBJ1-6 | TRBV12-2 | ASRSFGQGPRLH
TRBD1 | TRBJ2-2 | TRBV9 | ASSDGTGVTGELF
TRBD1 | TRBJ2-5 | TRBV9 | ASSVVEGGGETQY
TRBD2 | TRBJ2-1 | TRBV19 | ASSVLAGGANEQF